This entry lists 5 T cell receptor beta chains sequenced from one sample in a study of shared clonotypes between healthy human individuals. Using immunoSEQ multiplex PCR, the repertoire was profiled, and TCRdb retains in-frame clones only, with some absent. The sample consists of 2,500,000 or so clones, approximately 90% of them appearing once. Sample: naive CD4+ T cells sorted from blood. Documented subset: CD45RA+ positively selected. Receptors were obtained from a man younger than 35 in good health.

Here the CDR3 DNA reads TGTGCCAGCAGCGCTAGTCTCTACAGGGGGCGTACCGGGGAGCTGTTTTTT. Its protein product is CASSASLYRGRTGELFF. The V gene is TRBV9, the J gene TRBJ2-2; TRBD1 matches 9 bases. CDR3 length: 17 residues. With V trimmed by 3 bases and J by 5 bases, 11 bases remained unmatched. Germline CDR1 is SGDLS and CDR2 is YYNGEE.

To note about this clone: The same CDR3 can be traced to other DNA sequences in this sample. The rearrangement links TRBV6-6 to TRBJ2-7, with D perhaps matching TRBD1 (5 bases). Trimming stripped 4 bases from V and 3 bases from J, with 7 bases between. The CDR3 spans 12 residues. The germline CDR1 and CDR2 sequences are MNHNY and SVGAGI (reference sequence). CDR3 protein: CASSSTVYEQYF. CDR3 in DNA: TGTGCCAGCAGTTCGACAGTCTACGAGCAGTACTTC.

The CDR3 region has the DNA TGTGCCAGCAGCCCCGGACTGAGCGGGGAGCTGTTTTTT. It encodes CASSPGLSGELFF. V gene TRBV5-4 combines with J gene TRBJ2-2; weak D call: TRBD2 (5 bases). Germline assignment: CDR1 SGHNT and CDR2 YYREEE (reference sequence). The CDR3 is made up of 13 amino acids. The ends were cut back, 4 bases at V and 7 bases at J, with 11 bases in the middle.

This clone was detected once. The rearrangement links TRBV9 to TRBJ2-1, with 9 bases aligning to TRBD1. This CDR3 is 15 amino acids long. J was trimmed by 5 bases and V by 1 base; bases with no gene match: 4. Germline V lookup: CDR1 SGDLS, CDR2 YYNGEE. In nucleotides, the CDR3 is TGTGCCAGCAGCGTACAGGGACAGGGACACAATGAGCAGTTCTTC. Amino acids: CASSVQGQGHNEQFF.

The V and J genes are TRBV18 and TRBJ2-3; 8 nucleotides match TRBD2. The CDR3 sequence is 16 residues long. Germline V gene sequence: CDR1 KGHSH, CDR2 LQKENI. After removal of 3 bases from V and 3 bases from J, the junction contained 8 bases not matched to a gene. CDR3 amino acids: CASSPLREDGTDTQYF. Here the CDR3 DNA reads TGTGCCAGCTCACCTTTGCGGGAGGATGGGACAGATACGCAGTATTTT.